This is a list of T cell receptor beta chains from one sample in a study of blood T cell repertoires in COVID-19. Libraries were prepared by immunoSEQ multiplex PCR; TCRdb keeps only in-frame clonotypes and omits some of them. The sample lists 250,000 to 350,000 clones; 80% to 90% were seen once. Sequenced: PBMCs or T cells enriched from blood (not recorded which). All receptors come from a woman between 18 and 29 years old who had recovered from COVID-19. The CDR3 runs from the conserved cysteine through the conserved F or W. The order of the fields is V gene, D gene, clone size, J gene, CDR3 protein, CDR3 DNA. The D gene is left open where the match is weak. Part of the rows lack a size; the others show once, few, many or a class for expanded clones.

>TRBV14|-|-|TRBJ1-6
CASSRRTDSPLHF
TGTGCCAGCAGCCGCCGGACAGATTCACCCCTCCACTTT
>TRBV7-2|TRBD2|-|TRBJ2-4
CASSLGGTSAGGNIQYF
TGTGCCAGCAGCTTAGGGGGGACTAGCGCGGGCGGAAACATTCAGTACTTC
>TRBV5-1|-|few|TRBJ1-1
CASSLRQGRNTEAFF
TGCGCCAGCAGCTTGAGGCAGGGGAGAAACACTGAAGCTTTCTTT
>TRBV3-1/TRBV3-2|TRBD2|-|TRBJ2-1
CASSHPLAGGYNEQFF
TGTGCCAGCAGCCACCCGCTAGCGGGGGGGTACAATGAGCAGTTCTTC
>TRBV7-3|TRBD2|-|TRBJ2-5
CASSLAGGNQETQYF
TGTGCCAGCAGCTTAGCCGGGGGGAACCAAGAGACCCAGTACTTC
>TRBV3-1/TRBV3-2|-|-|TRBJ2-3
CASSQAPLRTDTQYF
TGTGCCAGCAGCCAAGCCCCCCTCAGGACAGATACGCAGTATTTT
>TRBV9|-|few|TRBJ1-1
CASSAKWGGTEAFF
TGTGCCAGCAGCGCCAAGTGGGGGGGCACTGAAGCTTTCTTT
>TRBV28|-|-|TRBJ1-2
CASSPTGGGATGYTF
TGTGCCAGCAGTCCCACGGGGGGGGGCGCAACTGGCTACACCTTC
>TRBV4-1|TRBD2|-|TRBJ2-2
CASSQGLAGGPGTGELFF
TGCGCCAGCAGCCAGGGACTAGCGGGGGGGCCCGGAACCGGGGAGCTGTTTTTT
>TRBV5-8|-|-|TRBJ1-1
CASSLLTGPAFF
TGTGCCAGCAGCTTGTTGACAGGCCCAGCTTTCTTT
>TRBV29-1|TRBD2|-|TRBJ2-3
CSVGKLSGGDTDTQYF
TGCAGCGTTGGTAAGCTGAGCGGGGGAGACACAGATACGCAGTATTTT
>TRBV2|TRBD1|once|TRBJ1-1
CATAAETGGNTEAFF
TGTGCCACCGCGGCGGAGACAGGGGGAAACACTGAAGCTTTCTTT
>TRBV29-1|-|-|TRBJ2-5
CSVDSEGETQYF
TGCAGCGTTGATTCAGAGGGAGAGACCCAGTACTTC
>TRBV7-2|-|-|TRBJ1-5
CASSLQGNQPQHF
TGTGCCAGCAGCTTACAGGGCAATCAGCCCCAGCATTTT
>TRBV7-9|-|-|TRBJ2-7
CASTGGPRPGYEQYF
TGTGCCAGTACCGGCGGGCCGAGGCCGGGCTACGAGCAGTACTTC
>TRBV4-2|-|-|TRBJ1-2
CASSQDTGVQSYGYTF
TGTGCCAGCAGCCAAGATACGGGGGTACAGTCCTATGGCTACACCTTC
>TRBV19|-|-|TRBJ1-3
CATASGDFSGNTIYF
TGTGCCACCGCGTCGGGGGACTTCTCTGGAAACACCATATATTTT
>TRBV19|TRBD2|once|TRBJ2-6
CASSPRGGVSGANVLTF
TGTGCCAGTAGTCCCCGGGGGGGAGTGAGTGGGGCCAACGTCCTGACTTTC
>TRBV18|TRBD1|few|TRBJ2-1
CASSPDRGYNEQFF
TGTGCCAGCTCACCGGACAGGGGATACAATGAGCAGTTCTTC
>TRBV2|-|-|TRBJ1-2
CASSVQARNGYTF
TGTGCCAGCAGTGTGCAGGCCAGGAATGGCTACACCTTC
>TRBV19|-|-|TRBJ1-2
CASSPGEASYYGYTF
TGTGCCAGTAGTCCCGGGGAGGCTTCTTACTATGGCTACACCTTC
>TRBV12-3/TRBV12-4|-|-|TRBJ2-6
CASGSGANVLTF
TGTGCTTCGGGGTCTGGGGCCAACGTCCTGACTTTC
>TRBV19|-|-|TRBJ2-1
CASSIRGEQFF
TGTGCCAGTAGTATTCGGGGGGAGCAGTTCTTC
>TRBV7-7|TRBD2|-|TRBJ2-5
CASSPGLADQETQYF
TGTGCTAGCAGCCCGGGACTAGCGGACCAAGAGACCCAGTACTTC
>TRBV10-2|-|-|TRBJ1-5
CASSEPTGSAISNQPQHF
TGCGCCAGCAGTGAGCCCACAGGGTCGGCAATTAGCAATCAGCCCCAGCATTTT
>TRBV9|-|-|TRBJ2-7
CASSDLRWGGEQYF
TGTGCCAGCAGCGACCTCCGTTGGGGCGGCGAGCAGTACTTC
>TRBV5-1|-|-|TRBJ2-7
CASSLAGGNYEQYF
TGCGCCAGCAGCTTGGCCGGCGGAAACTACGAGCAGTACTTC
>TRBV24-1|TRBD1|once|TRBJ2-5
CATSDSGQGGETQYF
TGTGCCACCAGTGATTCTGGACAGGGGGGAGAGACCCAGTACTTC
>TRBV5-1|TRBD1|-|TRBJ1-3
CASSGQGPRSGNTIYF
TGCGCCAGCAGCGGACAGGGGCCCCGCTCTGGAAACACCATATATTTT
>TRBV10-3|-|-|TRBJ1-4
CAISEGVEKLFF
TGTGCCATCAGTGAAGGGGTTGAAAAACTGTTTTTT
>TRBV29-1|TRBD2|-|TRBJ2-1
CSVTKRDGYNEQFF
TGCAGCGTAACTAAGCGGGACGGATACAATGAGCAGTTCTTC
>TRBV11-3|TRBD2|-|TRBJ2-1
CASSLMSGASENEQFF
TGTGCCAGCAGCTTAATGAGCGGGGCTTCAGAAAATGAGCAGTTCTTC
>TRBV4-1|TRBD1|-|TRBJ1-1
CASSQLDRAGTEAFF
TGCGCCAGCAGCCAACTAGACAGGGCGGGCACTGAAGCTTTCTTT
>TRBV6-5|-|once|TRBJ2-7
CASMLTEGASYEQYF
TGTGCCAGTATGCTCACGGAGGGTGCATCCTACGAGCAGTACTTC
>TRBV11-2|-|-|TRBJ2-2
CASSLVRRGQTGELFF
TGTGCCAGCAGCTTAGTACGCCGGGGACAAACCGGGGAGCTGTTTTTT
>TRBV20-1|-|-|TRBJ1-4
CSASRRGANEKLFF
TGCAGTGCTAGTAGGAGGGGAGCTAATGAAAAACTGTTTTTT
>TRBV27|TRBD1|-|TRBJ1-2
CASSLIGDRLNVYGYTF
TGTGCCAGCAGTCTAATTGGGGACAGGCTTAACGTCTATGGCTACACCTTC
>TRBV7-2|TRBD2|-|TRBJ2-5
CASSLSNGGVSGETQYF
TGTGCCAGCAGCTTATCAAACGGGGGGGTGTCGGGAGAGACCCAGTACTTC
>TRBV28|-|-|TRBJ1-5
CASSQLGGYSNQPQHF
TGTGCCAGCAGTCAACTAGGCGGTTATAGCAATCAGCCCCAGCATTTT
>TRBV7-7|-|-|TRBJ2-1
CASSPAGGLYNEQFF
TGTGCTAGCAGCCCAGCGGGTGGTCTCTACAATGAGCAGTTCTTC
>TRBV18|TRBD2|-|TRBJ2-5
CASSFRTSGGPEGETQYF
TGTGCCAGCTCATTCAGGACTAGCGGGGGCCCAGAGGGAGAGACCCAGTACTTC
>TRBV4-2|TRBD1|once|TRBJ1-1
CASSPADRGRTEAFF
TGTGCCAGCAGCCCGGCAGACAGGGGACGCACTGAAGCTTTCTTT
>TRBV7-8|-|few|TRBJ2-1
CASSVRGGPSSNNEQFF
TGTGCCAGCAGCGTTCGCGGGGGCCCCTCCTCCAACAATGAGCAGTTCTTC
>TRBV4-2|-|-|TRBJ1-6
CASSQDRNREDSPLHF
TGTGCCAGCAGCCAAGATCGGAACAGGGAAGATTCACCCCTCCACTTT
>TRBV7-9|-|-|TRBJ2-6
CASSPPEVSGANVLTF
TGTGCCAGCAGCCCCCCAGAGGTCTCTGGGGCCAACGTCCTGACTTTC
>TRBV4-1|TRBD2|-|TRBJ2-7
CASSIAGGTEQYF
TGCGCCAGCAGCATAGCGGGGGGCACCGAGCAGTACTTC
>TRBV5-1|-|-|TRBJ2-7
CASSLDGTQYYEQYF
TGCGCCAGCAGCTTAGATGGGACACAGTACTACGAGCAGTACTTC
>TRBV20-1|-|few|TRBJ2-3
CSATPVDTQYF
TGCAGTGCTACTCCAGTCGATACGCAGTATTTT
>TRBV11-2|-|-|TRBJ1-3
CASSLRQGISGNTIYF
TGTGCCAGCAGCTTACGGCAGGGGATCTCTGGAAACACCATATATTTT
>TRBV28|-|-|TRBJ1-6
CASSGGGGRSVHF
TGTGCCAGCAGTGGCGGGGGGGGGAGATCGGTCCACTTT
>TRBV28|-|-|TRBJ1-3
CASSFSSGNTIYF
TGTGCCAGCAGTTTCTCCTCTGGAAACACCATATATTTT
>TRBV11-2|-|-|TRBJ1-3
CASRDSSGNTIYF
TGTGCCAGCAGAGACAGTTCAGGAAACACCATATATTTT
>TRBV11-3|TRBD2|once|TRBJ2-2
CASSSGLAGAGELFF
TGTGCCAGCAGCTCCGGACTAGCGGGGGCCGGGGAGCTGTTTTTT
>TRBV2|TRBD2|-|TRBJ2-1
CASTPGWGGDNNNEQFF
TGTGCCAGCACCCCGGGTTGGGGGGGGGATAACAACAATGAGCAGTTCTTC
>TRBV6-1|TRBD2|-|TRBJ2-3
CASGTSGGATDTQYF
TGTGCCAGCGGCACTAGCGGGGGGGCCACAGATACGCAGTATTTT